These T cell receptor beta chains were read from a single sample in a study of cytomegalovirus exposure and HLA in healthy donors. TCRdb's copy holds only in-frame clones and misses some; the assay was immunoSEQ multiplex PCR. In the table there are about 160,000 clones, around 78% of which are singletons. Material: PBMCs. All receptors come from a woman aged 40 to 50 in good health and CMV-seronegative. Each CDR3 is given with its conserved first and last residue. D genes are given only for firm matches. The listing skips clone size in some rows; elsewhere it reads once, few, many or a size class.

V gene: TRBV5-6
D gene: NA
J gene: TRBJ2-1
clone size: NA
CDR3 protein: CASSTRLGGVNEQFF
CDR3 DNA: TGTGCCAGCAGCACCCGACTAGGTGGGGTGAATGAGCAGTTCTTC

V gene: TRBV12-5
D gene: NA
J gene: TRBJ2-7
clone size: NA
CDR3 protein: CASGRSGSGYEQYF
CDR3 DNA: TGTGCTAGTGGCCGGAGCGGTTCGGGCTACGAGCAGTACTTC

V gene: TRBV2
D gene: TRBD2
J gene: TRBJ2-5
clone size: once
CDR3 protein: CASHKSGGKETQYF
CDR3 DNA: TGTGCCAGCCATAAGTCGGGAGGGAAAGAGACCCAGTACTTC

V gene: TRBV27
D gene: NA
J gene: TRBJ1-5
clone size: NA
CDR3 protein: CASSRSGGPQPQHF
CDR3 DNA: TGTGCCAGCAGTAGATCGGGGGGGCCCCAGCCCCAGCATTTT

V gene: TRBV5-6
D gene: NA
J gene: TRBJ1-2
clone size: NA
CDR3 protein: CASSLAGGYTF
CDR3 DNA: TGTGCCAGCAGCTTGGCGGGAGGCTACACCTTC

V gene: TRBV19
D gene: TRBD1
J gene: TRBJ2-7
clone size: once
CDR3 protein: CASSIGTGGVYEQYF
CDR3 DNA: TGTGCCAGTAGTATAGGGACAGGGGGCGTCTACGAGCAGTACTTC

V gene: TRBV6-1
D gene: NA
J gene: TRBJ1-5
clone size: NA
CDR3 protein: CASSGGTSLSNQSQHF
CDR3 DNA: TGTGCCAGCAGTGGGGGGACTTCCTTGAGCAATCAGTCCCAGCATTTT

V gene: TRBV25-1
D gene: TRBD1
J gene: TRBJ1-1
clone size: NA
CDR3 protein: CASSPLGQGTEAFF
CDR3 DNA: TGTGCCAGCAGTCCCCTCGGACAGGGCACTGAAGCTTTCTTT

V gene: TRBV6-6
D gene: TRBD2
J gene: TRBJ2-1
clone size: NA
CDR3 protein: CASSYPLAGNEQFF
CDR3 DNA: TGTGCCAGCAGTTACCCCTTAGCGGGCAATGAGCAGTTCTTC

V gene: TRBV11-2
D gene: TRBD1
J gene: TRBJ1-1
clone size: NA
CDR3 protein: CASSFPNRGGNTEAFF
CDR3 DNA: TGTGCCAGCAGCTTCCCCAACAGGGGAGGGAACACTGAAGCTTTCTTT